This T cell receptor beta chain was observed in a study of blood T cell repertoires in COVID-19. Only in-frame clones appear in the TCRdb table, and some are missing; sequencing was by immunoSEQ multiplex PCR. The top ten clones hold 1.5% to 2% of a sample with approximately 230,000 clones, approximately 84% of them seen once. V lost 6 bases and J lost 0; bases outside the gene matches: 14. The CDR3 contains 18 residues. Germline CDR1 reads MNHEY; CDR2 reads SMNVEV (reference sequence). The V gene is TRBV27, the J gene TRBJ2-3; 8 bases line up with TRBD2. Sequenced input: PBMCs or T cells enriched from blood (not recorded which). This receptor was taken from a man aged 35 to 55 who had recovered from COVID-19. CDR3 bases: TGTGCCAGCAGCTTCTCTTCTGTCCTAGCGGGCAGCACAGATACGCAGTATTTT. Its protein is CASSFSSVLAGSTDTQYF.